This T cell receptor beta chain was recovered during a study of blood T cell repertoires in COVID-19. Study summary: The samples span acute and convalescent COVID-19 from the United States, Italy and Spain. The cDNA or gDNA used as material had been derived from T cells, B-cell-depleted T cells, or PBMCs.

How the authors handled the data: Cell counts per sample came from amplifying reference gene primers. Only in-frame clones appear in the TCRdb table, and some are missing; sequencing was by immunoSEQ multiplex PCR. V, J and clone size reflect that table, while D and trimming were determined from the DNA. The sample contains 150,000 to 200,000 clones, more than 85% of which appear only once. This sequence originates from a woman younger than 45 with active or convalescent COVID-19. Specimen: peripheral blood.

The CDR3 DNA follows: TGTGCCAGCTCACCATTTGGAGCTAGCGGGAACTCCGAGCAGTACTTC. Protein product: CASSPFGASGNSEQYF. The chain employs TRBV18 and TRBJ2-7, with TRBD2 identical over 9 bases. There are 16 residues in the CDR3. Trimming took 2 bases from V and 6 from J; bases not matched to a gene: 11. Germline V gene lookup returns CDR1 KGHSH and CDR2 LQKENI.